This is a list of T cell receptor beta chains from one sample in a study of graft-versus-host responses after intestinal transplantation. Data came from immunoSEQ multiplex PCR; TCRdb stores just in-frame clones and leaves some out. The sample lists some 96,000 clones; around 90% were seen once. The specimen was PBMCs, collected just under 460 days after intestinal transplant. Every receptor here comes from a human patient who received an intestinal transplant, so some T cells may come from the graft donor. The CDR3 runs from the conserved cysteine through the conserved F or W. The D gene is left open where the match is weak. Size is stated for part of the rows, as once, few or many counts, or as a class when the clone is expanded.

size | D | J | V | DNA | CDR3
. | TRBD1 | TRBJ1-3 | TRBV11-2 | TGTGCCAGCAGCTTAATAGCCGACAGGGGAGGAAACACCATATATTTT | CASSLIADRGGNTIYF
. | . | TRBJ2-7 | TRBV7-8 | TGTGCCAGCAGCGGATGGCTGGGTGAGCAGTACTTC | CASSGWLGEQYF
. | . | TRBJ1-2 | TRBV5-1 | TGCGCCAGCAGCTTGGCGGACGGAGGTGGTGGGTATGGCTACACCTTC | CASSLADGGGGYGYTF
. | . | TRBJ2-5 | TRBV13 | TGTGCCAGCAGCCCACCCCGGGGCCTCGGGGGGACCCAGTACTTC | CASSPPRGLGGTQYF
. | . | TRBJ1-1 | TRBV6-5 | TGTGCCAGCAGTTATGGGGGAAAGAAGGCTGAAGCTTTCTTT | CASSYGGKKAEAFF
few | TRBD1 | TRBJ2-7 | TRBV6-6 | TGTGCCAGCAGTGGGACAGCCTACGAGCAGTACTTC | CASSGTAYEQYF
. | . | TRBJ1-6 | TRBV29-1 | TGCAGCGTTGGGGAGGGAAATTCACCCCTCCACTTT | CSVGEGNSPLHF
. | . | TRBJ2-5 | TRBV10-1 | TGCGCCAGCTCACTCGGTGGGGACCACCAAGAGACCCAGTACTTC | CASSLGGDHQETQYF
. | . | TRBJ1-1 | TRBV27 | TGTGCCAGCAGTTTTGGGACCTACACTGAAGCTTTCTTT | CASSFGTYTEAFF
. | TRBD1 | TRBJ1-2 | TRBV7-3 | TGTGCCAGCAGCCTAACGGGACAGGGGGGTGGCTACACCTTC | CASSLTGQGGGYTF
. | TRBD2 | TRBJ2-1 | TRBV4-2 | TGTGCCAGCAGCCAAGATCTGGGACTAGCGGCTCTCAATGAGCAGTTCTTC | CASSQDLGLAALNEQFF
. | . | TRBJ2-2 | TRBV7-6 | TGTGCCAGCAGCTCCGGCCGTGGGGACACCGGGGAGCTGTTTTTT | CASSSGRGDTGELFF
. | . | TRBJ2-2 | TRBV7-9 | TGTGCCAGCAGCTCTATAGATAACCTCGCGAACACCGGGGAGCTGTTTTTT | CASSSIDNLANTGELFF
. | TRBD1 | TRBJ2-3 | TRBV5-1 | TGCGCCAGCAGCCTCCGAACAGGGGGAGATAACACAGATACGCAGTATTTT | CASSLRTGGDNTDTQYF
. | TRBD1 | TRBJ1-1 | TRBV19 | TGTGCCAGTAGTACGTACAGGGGGAGGGACACTGAAGCTTTCTTT | CASSTYRGRDTEAFF
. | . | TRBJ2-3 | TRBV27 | TGTGCCAGCAGTTTAATGGGGGGCCTCCCCTACACAGATACGCAGTATTTT | CASSLMGGLPYTDTQYF
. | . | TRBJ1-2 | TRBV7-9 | TGTGCCAGCAGCTTAGTAGGCAGCATCGCCTATGGCTACACCTTC | CASSLVGSIAYGYTF
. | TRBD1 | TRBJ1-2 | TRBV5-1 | TGCGCCAGCAGCTTGACCGGACAGGGGGGTCCCTATGGCTACACCTTC | CASSLTGQGGPYGYTF
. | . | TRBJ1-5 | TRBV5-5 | TGTGCCAGCAGCTTGGACCCAGGGGAGGATCAGCCCCAGCATTTT | CASSLDPGEDQPQHF
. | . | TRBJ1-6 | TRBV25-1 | TGTGCCAGCAGTGGAGGACCAGGAAAGCCAAATTCACCCCTCCACTTT | CASSGGPGKPNSPLHF
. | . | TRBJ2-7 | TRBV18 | TGTGCCAGCTCTCCTCAGGGGAGGGCCTACGAGCAGTACTTC | CASSPQGRAYEQYF
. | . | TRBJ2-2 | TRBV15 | TGTGCCACCGGAGGGGATGGCGGGGAGCTGTTTTTT | CATGGDGGELFF
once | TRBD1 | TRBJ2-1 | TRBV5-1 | TGCGCCAGCAGCGGGACAGCGATGCGGAATGAGCAGTTCTTC | CASSGTAMRNEQFF
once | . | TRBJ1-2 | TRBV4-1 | TGCGCCAGCAGCCAACTGACCCTCGGGGACAAGTACTATGGCTACACCTTC | CASSQLTLGDKYYGYTF
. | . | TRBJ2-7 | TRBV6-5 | TGTGCCAGCAGTTACGGGTCCACCTACGAGCAGTACTTC | CASSYGSTYEQYF
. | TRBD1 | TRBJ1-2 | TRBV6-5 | TGTGCCAGCAGGGATCACCGGGACAGCAACTATGGCTACACCTTC | CASRDHRDSNYGYTF
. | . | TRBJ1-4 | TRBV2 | TGTGCCAGCAGTCCGTCGCGGGAAAAACTGTTTTTT | CASSPSREKLFF
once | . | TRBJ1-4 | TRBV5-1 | TGCGCCAGCACCCCTTTGGGCCAGAGAGATGAAAAACTGTTTTTT | CASTPLGQRDEKLFF
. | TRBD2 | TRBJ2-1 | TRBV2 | TGTGCCAGCAAAGCGGGGGGGCTTGGGAATGAGCAGTTCTTC | CASKAGGLGNEQFF
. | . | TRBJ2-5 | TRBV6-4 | TGTGCCAGCAGTGACTCGAAGGGGGGTAGTTCTTCTCGGGAGACCCAGTACTTC | CASSDSKGGSSSRETQYF
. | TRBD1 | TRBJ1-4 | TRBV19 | TGTGCCAGTAGTATGGACAGGGTCGGAGAAAAACTGTTTTTT | CASSMDRVGEKLFF
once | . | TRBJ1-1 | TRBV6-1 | TGTGCCAGCACCAGCAACCCAGTACCGAACACTGAAGCTTTCTTT | CASTSNPVPNTEAFF
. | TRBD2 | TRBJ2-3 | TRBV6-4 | TGTGCCAGCAGTGACTCCGGCGGGGGGACAGATACGCAGTATTTT | CASSDSGGGTDTQYF
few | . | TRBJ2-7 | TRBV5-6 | TGTGCCAGCAGCTTTCCCCAGGGTTCCTACGAGCAGTACTTC | CASSFPQGSYEQYF
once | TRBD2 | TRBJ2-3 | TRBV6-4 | TGTGCCAGCAGTGAAGGGCGGGGGGGCACAGATACGCAGTATTTT | CASSEGRGGTDTQYF
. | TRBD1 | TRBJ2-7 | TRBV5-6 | TGTGCCAGCAGCTTCAGGGGGAAGACCTACGAGCAGTACTTC | CASSFRGKTYEQYF